The 28 T cell receptor beta chains below come from one sample, sequenced in a study of T cells in Graves' hyperthyroidism and ophthalmopathy. The CDR3 regions of TCR beta were amplified from RNA transcripts. TCR CDR3 underwent first-round RT-PCR with the HTBI primer set. TCRdb called the multiplex PCR reads again in MiXCR, with one record for every CDR3 protein. Of around 540,000 distinct CDR3 sequences listed, about 15% are singletons. The source material was blood. The source is a woman younger than 45 with Graves' ophthalmopathy.

This clonotype showed up just a few times. DNA for the CDR3: TGTGCCAGCAGCTCAGACAGGGGGAGTACTGAAGCTTTCTTT. Protein product: CASSSDRGSTEAFF. The rearrangement joins TRBV7-3 to TRBJ1-1; 9 bases agree with TRBD1. There are 14 residues in the CDR3. Germline CDR1 SGHTA, CDR2 FQGTGA. After removal of 4 bases from V and 5 bases from J, the junction contained 5 bases not matched to a gene.

This clonotype was picked up many times. The gene calls are TRBV30 and TRBJ2-1; perhaps TRBD2 as D (6 bases). V lost 0 bases and J 6 bases, leaving 9 bases between the germline ends. The CDR3 runs to 13 residues. CDR1 is GTSNPN, CDR2 SVGIG, per germline (reference sequence). The chain's CDR3 is CAWSVGGINEQFF. CDR3 sequence (DNA): TGTGCCTGGAGTGTCGGGGGAATCAATGAGCAGTTCTTC.

This clonotype appeared many times. V is TRBV28 and J is TRBJ2-5; 10 bases align to TRBD1. The V gene's germline CDR1 is MDHEN and CDR2 SYDVKM. The V segment lost 3 bases and the J segment 7 bases; nucleotides outside the gene matches: 11. The CDR3 spans 16 residues. CDR3 nucleotide sequence: TGTGCCAGCAGTTTTGGACAGGGGGGGGGGCCGGGGACCCAGTACTTC. Its protein is CASSFGQGGGPGTQYF.

The rearrangement uses TRBV15 and TRBJ2-5; D could derive from TRBD1 or TRBD2 (5 bases each). V lost 3 bases and J 4 bases, leaving 15 bases between the germline ends. This CDR3 is 15 amino acids long. CDR1 and CDR2 (germline): LNHNV, YYDKDF (reference sequence). This CDR3 reads CATSSPGREGETQYF. In DNA, the CDR3 is TGTGCCACCAGCAGCCCAGGGAGAGAGGGAGAGACCCAGTACTTC.

CDR3 DNA sequence: TGTGCCAGCACCTCGGGACAGACTAATGAGCAGTTCTTC. Amino acid sequence: CASTSGQTNEQFF. The rearrangement uses TRBV12-3 or TRBV12-4 and TRBJ2-1; 7 bases are shared with TRBD1. This CDR3 comprises 13 residues. The junction had 7 bases not matched to a gene; V was cut back by 7 bases and J by 7 bases.

In this sample, this clonotype turned up a few times. The chain has TRBV6-1 and TRBJ1-1; 8 nucleotides match TRBD1. Germline CDR1 and CDR2: MNHNS and SASEGT. This CDR3 region has 14 residues. Losses at the gene ends were 5 bases for V and 7 bases for J; bases not matched to a gene: 9. CDR3 residues: CASSLLTGDGEAFF. The CDR3 DNA reads as TGTGCCAGCAGTCTCCTGACAGGGGACGGTGAAGCTTTCTTT.

This clonotype has only a few counts. The chain carries TRBV27 and TRBJ2-7; D unclear. Trimming took 3 bases from V and 3 from J, leaving 18 bases between them. This CDR3 contains 16 residues. CDR1 is MNHEY, CDR2 SMNVEV, per germline (reference sequence). The DNA of the CDR3 is TGTGCCAGCAGTTTTGGAACTGGACCGCCGAACTACGAGCAGTACTTC. Its translation is CASSFGTGPPNYEQYF.

V gene TRBV14 combines with J gene TRBJ2-4, with D unresolved. The CDR3 sequence is 15 residues long. Germline values: CDR1 SGHDN, CDR2 FVKESK. Trimming shortened V by 0 bases and J by 0 bases, and 6 bases separated the two germline ends. The CDR3 DNA is TGTGCCAGCAGCCAAGACGGCTTAGCCAAAAACATTCAGTACTTC. Translating gives CASSQDGLAKNIQYF.

This clonotype was detected many times. The V gene is TRBV11-2, the J gene TRBJ2-1; weak D call: TRBD2 (6 bases). This CDR3 contains 12 residues. Trimming removed 5 bases from V and 10 bases from J, with 12 bases in between. CDR1 and CDR2 (germline): SGHAT, FQNNGV. CDR3 DNA: TGTGCCAGCAGCCCGCGGCGGGGCGAGCAGTTCTTC. Protein: CASSPRRGEQFF.

The J gene is TRBJ2-3, the V gene TRBV5-4; 7 nucleotides line up with TRBD2. The CDR3 extends over 17 amino acids. V lost 4 bases and J lost 0; bases outside the gene matches: 11. Per the germline V gene, CDR1 is SGHNT and CDR2 is YYREEE (reference sequence). The CDR3 coding sequence is TGTGCCAGCAGCAATAGCGGGCCTCTCCGAAGCACAGATACGCAGTATTTT. It codes for CASSNSGPLRSTDTQYF.

This clonotype was counted many times. The genes are TRBV2 and TRBJ2-5, with TRBD1 matching 9 bases. Germline trimming cut 10 bases from V and 4 bases from J; bases unmatched to any gene: 7. This CDR3 is built from 13 residues. In germline, CDR1 is SNHLY, CDR2 FYNNEI. DNA of the CDR3: TGTGCCAATACACAGGGGGCGAGAGAGACCCAGTACTTC. Residues: CANTQGARETQYF.

This clonotype has a count of ten or more. The rearrangement uses TRBV9 and TRBJ2-5; D may be TRBD2 (5 bases). There are 15 residues in the CDR3. The V end was cut by 4 bases, the J end by 3 bases, with 16 bases between. Germline V gene lookup returns CDR1 SGDLS and CDR2 YYNGEE. Here the CDR3 DNA reads TGTGCCAGCAGCCCCCGGGGTAAATTCGAAGAGACCCAGTACTTC. Translation gives CASSPRGKFEETQYF.

Many counts were recorded for this clonotype. This chain joins TRBV28 and TRBJ2-7, with 8 bases fitting TRBD2. The CDR3 totals 15 residues. With V trimmed by 5 bases and J by 6 bases, 12 bases remained unmatched. CDR1 is MDHEN and CDR2 is SYDVKM in the germline V gene. CDR3 sequence reads: CASSPHLAGKREQYF. The CDR3 DNA reads as TGTGCCAGCAGTCCTCACCTAGCGGGCAAACGCGAGCAGTACTTC.

This clonotype was detected only a few times. CDR3 region: CAISAGHQSSYEQYF. The CDR3, as DNA: TGTGCCATCAGTGCGGGACACCAGAGCTCCTACGAGCAGTACTTC. This sequence joins TRBV10-3 and TRBJ2-7; tentatively, D is TRBD1 (6 bases). The CDR3 has 15 amino acids. Germline V gene data show CDR1 as ENHRY and CDR2 as SYGVKD. The germline V and J ends were trimmed by 4 bases and 0 bases, with 13 bases remaining between them.

This clonotype was counted at least ten times. V and J are TRBV7-9 and TRBJ2-1; possible D gene TRBD2, 8 bases. This CDR3 is 17 amino acids long. The ends were cut back, 4 bases at V and 5 bases at J, with 21 bases in the middle. Germline CDR1 is SEHNR and CDR2 is FQNEAQ (reference sequence). Here the CDR3 reads CASSWRAGGQADNEQFF. The DNA for the CDR3 is TGTGCCAGCAGCTGGCGGGCGGGAGGACAGGCCGACAATGAGCAGTTCTTC.

Comment on this clonotype: A read error may account for a junction end that differs from germline. The CDR3 spells CSASPPGLAGLF. CDR3 bases: TGCAGTGCTTCCCCCCCGGGACTAGCGGGTCTCTTC. The rearrangement links TRBV20-1 to TRBJ2-1; 12 bases agree with TRBD2. The CDR3 loop spans 12 amino acids. Germline lookup yields CDR1 DFQATT and CDR2 SNEGSKA (reference sequence).

The V and J genes are TRBV7-9 and TRBJ2-2, with a possible D match to TRBD1 (6 bases). Looked up from germline, CDR1 is SEHNR and CDR2 is FQNEAQ (reference sequence). The CDR3 extends over 13 amino acids. V shed 9 bases and J shed 2 bases, with 10 bases lying between them. DNA of the CDR3: TGTGCCAGTAAGACAGGAAACACCGGGGAGCTGTTTTTT. Amino acid sequence: CASKTGNTGELFF. Filled out from reference TRBV7-9 and TRBJ2-2, the complete variable domain reads DTGVSQNPRHKITKRGQNVTFRCDPISEHNRLYWYRQTLGQGPEFLTYFQNEAQLEKSRLLSDRFSAERPKGSFSTLEIQRTEQGDSAMYLCASKTGNTGELFFGEGSRLTVL.

The chain recombines TRBV5-6 with TRBJ2-7; the D gene is possibly TRBD2 (5 bases). This CDR3 is 16 amino acids long. Trimming removed 0 bases at V and 0 bases at J, with 13 bases between. The germline gives CDR1 SGHDT, CDR2 YYEEEE. The CDR3 region is CASSLGGPGFSYEQYF. The CDR3 DNA follows: TGTGCCAGCAGCTTGGGCGGCCCGGGATTCTCCTACGAGCAGTACTTC.

This clonotype was counted a single time. The chain is built from TRBV7-9 and TRBJ2-5, with D hard to call. V lost 4 bases and J 2 bases, leaving 14 bases between the germline ends. Germline CDR1 is SEHNR and CDR2 is FQNEAQ (reference sequence). This CDR3 contains 15 residues. CDR3 region: CASSSRPRVQETQYF. CDR3 coding DNA: TGTGCCAGCAGCTCCAGACCTCGAGTTCAAGAGACCCAGTACTTC.

The chain carries TRBV6-1 and TRBJ1-2, with unresolved D. The CDR3 has 13 residues. Germline values: CDR1 MNHNS, CDR2 SASEGT. Trimming shortened V by 6 bases and J by 4 bases, and 12 bases separated the two germline ends. The CDR3 region is CASRPLDTYGYTF. For the CDR3, the DNA is TGTGCCAGCAGACCCCTTGACACCTATGGCTACACCTTC.

This clonotype has at least ten counts. The V and J genes are TRBV20-1 and TRBJ2-1; 9 positions agree with TRBD2. The CDR3 runs 15 residues. CDR1 is DFQATT and CDR2 is SNEGSKA in the germline V gene (reference sequence). After removal of 0 bases from V and 8 bases from J, the junction contained 8 bases not matched to a gene. CDR3 protein: CSARDLLAGRYEQFF. CDR3 sequence (DNA): TGCAGTGCTAGAGATCTCCTAGCGGGACGGTATGAGCAGTTCTTC.

The chain employs TRBV28 and TRBJ2-7; 12 bases agree with TRBD2. The CDR3 totals 15 residues. V gave up 6 bases and J gave up 2 bases; unmatched junction bases: 5. Germline-derived CDR1 and CDR2 are MDHEN and SYDVKM. The CDR3 region has the DNA TGTGCCAGCAGATTCCCTAGCGGGAGGGCCTACGAGCAGTACTTC. Its protein product is CASRFPSGRAYEQYF.

This clonotype showed up many times. The V and J genes are TRBV2 and TRBJ2-7; the D is unclear. Trimming took 3 bases from V and 2 from J, leaving 14 bases between them. The CDR3 is 15 residues long. Per the germline V gene, CDR1 is SNHLY and CDR2 is FYNNEI. CDR3 DNA sequence: TGTGCCAGCAGTGAGGAAACAGTCTCTACCTACGAGCAGTACTTC. Its protein is CASSEETVSTYEQYF.

This chain links TRBV7-2 with TRBJ2-2, with 7 positions matching TRBD2. The V gene end was trimmed by 4 bases and the J gene end by 7 bases; junction bases not matched to a gene: 9. This CDR3 is built from 15 residues. CDR1 SGHTA and CDR2 FQGNSA come from the germline V gene. The CDR3 nucleotides are TGTGCCAGCAGCTGGTCGCTTTGGGGGGGCGGGGAGCTGTTTTTT. Encoded protein: CASSWSLWGGGELFF.

This clonotype appeared many times. The gene calls are TRBV15 and TRBJ2-1; the D gene is possibly TRBD2 (6 bases). The germline V and J ends were trimmed by 1 base and 9 bases, with 13 bases remaining between them. The CDR3 covers 14 residues. Germline loops: CDR1 LNHNV, CDR2 YYDKDF (reference sequence). DNA of the CDR3: TGTGCCACCAGCAGAGCGGGAGAAGGTAGTGAGCAGTTCTTC. This translates into CATSRAGEGSEQFF.

This clonotype turned up a few times. The chain combines TRBV7-9 with TRBJ1-3; weak D call: TRBD1 (5 bases). The CDR3 runs to 15 residues. Trimming shortened V by 8 bases and J by 2 bases, and 16 bases separated the two germline ends. Germline V gene sequence: CDR1 SEHNR, CDR2 FQNEAQ (reference sequence). This chain's CDR3 is CASASLARAGNTIYF. Written as DNA, the CDR3 is TGTGCCAGCGCGTCCCTCGCCAGGGCTGGAAACACCATATATTTT.

This clonotype has at least ten counts. The rearrangement joins TRBV6-1 to TRBJ2-7, with D perhaps given as TRBD1 or TRBD2 (5 bases each). The CDR3 totals 12 residues. V lost 5 bases and J 7 bases, leaving 12 bases between the germline ends. In germline, CDR1 is MNHNS, CDR2 SASEGT. The CDR3 bases are TGTGCCAGCAGTCAGGGACCGATGGAGCAGTACTTC. Protein sequence: CASSQGPMEQYF.

This clonotype was recorded at least ten times. The J gene is TRBJ2-7, the V gene TRBV7-2; 9 nucleotides match TRBD1. V lost 3 bases, J lost 3 bases, and 9 bases stayed unmatched. CDR1 is SGHTA and CDR2 is FQGNSA in the germline V gene. The length of the CDR3 is 16 residues. CDR3 sequence reads: CASSFDRGSAFYEQYF. In DNA form, the CDR3 reads TGTGCCAGCAGCTTCGACAGGGGGTCCGCTTTCTACGAGCAGTACTTC.